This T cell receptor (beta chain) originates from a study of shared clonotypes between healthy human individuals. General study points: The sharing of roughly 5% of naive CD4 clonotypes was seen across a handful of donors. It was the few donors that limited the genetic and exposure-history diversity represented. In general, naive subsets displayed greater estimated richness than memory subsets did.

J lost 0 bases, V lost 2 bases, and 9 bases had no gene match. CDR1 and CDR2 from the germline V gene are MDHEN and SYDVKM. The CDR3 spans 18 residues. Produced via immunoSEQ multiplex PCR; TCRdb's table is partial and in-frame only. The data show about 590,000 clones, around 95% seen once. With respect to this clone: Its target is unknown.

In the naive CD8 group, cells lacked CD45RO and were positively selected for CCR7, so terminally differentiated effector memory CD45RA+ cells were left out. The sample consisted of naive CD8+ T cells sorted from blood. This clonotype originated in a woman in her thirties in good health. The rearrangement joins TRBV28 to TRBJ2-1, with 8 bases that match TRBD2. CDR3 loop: CASSLTGRVLSSYNEQFF. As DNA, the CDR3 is TGTGCCAGCAGTTTAACCGGGAGGGTCCTCAGCTCCTACAATGAGCAGTTCTTC.